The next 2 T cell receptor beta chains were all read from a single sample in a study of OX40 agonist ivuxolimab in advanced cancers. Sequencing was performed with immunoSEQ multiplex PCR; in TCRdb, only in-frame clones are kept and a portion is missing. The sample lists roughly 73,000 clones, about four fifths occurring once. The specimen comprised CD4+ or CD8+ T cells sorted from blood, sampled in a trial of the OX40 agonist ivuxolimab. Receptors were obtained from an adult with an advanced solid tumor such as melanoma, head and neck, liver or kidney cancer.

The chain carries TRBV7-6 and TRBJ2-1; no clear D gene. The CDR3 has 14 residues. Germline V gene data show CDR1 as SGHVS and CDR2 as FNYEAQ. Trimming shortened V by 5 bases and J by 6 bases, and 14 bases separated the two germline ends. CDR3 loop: CASSRVVGTNEQFF. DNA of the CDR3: TGTGCCAGCAGCCGCGTAGTCGGCACCAATGAGCAGTTCTTC.

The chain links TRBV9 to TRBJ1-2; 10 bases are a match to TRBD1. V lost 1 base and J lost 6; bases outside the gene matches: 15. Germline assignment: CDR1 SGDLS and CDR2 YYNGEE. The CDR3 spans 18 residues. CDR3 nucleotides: TGTGCCAGCAGCGTACGGCCACTCCTGGACAGGGGGTCTCATGGCTACACCTTC. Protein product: CASSVRPLLDRGSHGYTF.